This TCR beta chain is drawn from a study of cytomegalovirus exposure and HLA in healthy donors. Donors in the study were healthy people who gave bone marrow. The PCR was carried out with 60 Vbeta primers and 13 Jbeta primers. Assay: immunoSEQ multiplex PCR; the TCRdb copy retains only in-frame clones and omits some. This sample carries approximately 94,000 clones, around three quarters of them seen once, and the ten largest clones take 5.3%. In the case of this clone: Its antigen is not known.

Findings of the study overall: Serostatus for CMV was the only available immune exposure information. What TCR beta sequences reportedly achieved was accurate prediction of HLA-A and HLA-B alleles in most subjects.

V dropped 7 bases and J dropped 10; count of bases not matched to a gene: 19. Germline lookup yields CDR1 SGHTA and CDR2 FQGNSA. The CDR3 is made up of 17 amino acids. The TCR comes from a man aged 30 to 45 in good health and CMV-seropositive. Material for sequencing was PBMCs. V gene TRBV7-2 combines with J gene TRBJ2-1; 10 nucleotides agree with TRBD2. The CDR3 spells CASTLRASSGRSGEQFF. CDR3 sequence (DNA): TGTGCCAGCACCCTTCGGGCATCTAGCGGGAGATCGGGGGAGCAGTTCTTC.